The 19 T cell receptor beta chains below come from one sample, sequenced in a study of T cell responses to AZD1222 COVID-19 vaccine. Using immunoSEQ multiplex PCR, the repertoire was profiled, and TCRdb retains in-frame clones only, with some absent. The table has 150,000 to 200,000 clones, around nine tenths seen once. The sequenced sample was peripheral blood, obtained on day 0 of AZD1222 vaccination. These receptors originate from an adult in good health.

The genes are TRBV28 and TRBJ1-2; D ambiguous. The CDR3 is 11 residues long. V lost 5 bases and J 5 bases, leaving 6 bases between the germline ends. Germline CDR1 MDHEN, CDR2 SYDVKM. The CDR3 DNA reads as TGTGCCAGCAGTGCCTCATATGGCTACACCTTC. Encoded protein: CASSASYGYTF.

The V and J genes are TRBV14 and TRBJ2-5; D not resolved. Germline loops: CDR1 SGHDN, CDR2 FVKESK. Trimming removed 4 bases at V and 0 bases at J, with 3 bases between. This CDR3 spans 12 amino acids. The CDR3 spells CASSPHQETQYF. CDR3 DNA sequence: TGTGCCAGCAGCCCACACCAAGAGACCCAGTACTTC.

This clone has just one count. The CDR3 nucleotides read TGCGCCAGCAGCTCACTAGCGGGGAGCAGGAATGAGCAGTTCTTC. This translates into CASSSLAGSRNEQFF. The genes are TRBV5-1 and TRBJ2-1; TRBD2 aligns across 10 bases. V lost 3 bases and J lost 7; bases outside the gene matches: 7. The V gene's germline CDR1 is SGHRS and CDR2 YFSETQ. This CDR3 contains 15 residues.

The V gene is TRBV5-6, the J gene TRBJ2-6; D uncertain. V gave up 4 bases and J gave up 0 bases, with 8 bases separating them. Germline V gives CDR1 SGHDT, CDR2 YYEEEE. CDR3 length: 15 residues. The CDR3 DNA reads TGTGCCAGCAGCCTAGAGTTCTCTGGGGCCAACGTCCTGACTTTC. It yields the protein CASSLEFSGANVLTF.

V and J are TRBV24-1 and TRBJ1-2; 12 nucleotides align to TRBD1. CDR3 length: 17 amino acids. Germline V lookup: CDR1 KGHDR, CDR2 SFDVKD. V was clipped by 3 bases and J by 4 bases; unmatched bases: 8. The CDR3 sequence is CATSDSRDRGLSYGYTF. The CDR3 bases are TGTGCCACCAGTGATAGTCGGGACAGGGGGCTAAGCTATGGCTACACCTTC.

CDR3 nucleotides: TGTGCCAGCAGGAGGGATCCCAATCAGCCCCAGCATTTT. Translating it yields CASRRDPNQPQHF. The J gene is TRBJ1-5, the V gene TRBV12-3 or TRBV12-4; D not resolved. Trimming removed 6 bases at V and 3 bases at J, with 9 bases between. The CDR3 covers 13 residues.

The V and J genes are TRBV3-1 (or the pseudogene TRBV3-2) and TRBJ1-5; D ambiguous. This CDR3 has 12 residues. Germline-derived CDR1 and CDR2 are LGHDT and YNNKEL (reference sequence). V lost 4 bases and J 11 bases, leaving 12 bases between the germline ends. CDR3 amino acids: CASSRPGGAQHF. DNA for the CDR3: TGTGCCAGCAGCCGGCCAGGTGGAGCCCAGCATTTT.

This clone appeared a few times. The chain joins TRBV7-9 to TRBJ2-5; D remains unclear. This CDR3 contains 12 residues. V was pared by 6 bases and J by 7 bases, with 12 bases between. The germline CDR1 and CDR2 sequences are SEHNR and FQNEAQ (reference sequence). CDR3: CASSSDSRTQYF. The CDR3 nucleotides read TGTGCCAGCAGTTCCGATTCCAGGACCCAGTACTTC.

V gene TRBV7-2 combines with J gene TRBJ1-3; the match to TRBD1 covers 10 bases. The CDR3 covers 17 residues. CDR1 is SGHTA, CDR2 FQGNSA, per germline. Losses at the gene ends were 7 bases for V and 2 bases for J; bases not matched to a gene: 11. CDR3 amino acids: CASTPGTGVIAGNTIYF. The DNA of the CDR3 is TGTGCCAGCACGCCCGGGACAGGGGTAATAGCTGGAAACACCATATATTTT. Together with reference TRBV7-2 and TRBJ1-3, the CDR3 gives the full variable domain: GAGVSQSPSNKVTEKGKDVELRCDPISGHTALYWYRQSLGQGLEFLIYFQGNSAPDKSGLPSDRFSAERTGGSVSTLTIQRTQQEDSAVYLCASTPGTGVIAGNTIYFGEGSWLTVV.

The V gene is TRBV18, the J gene TRBJ2-1; 9 bases map to TRBD1. The CDR3 runs to 16 residues. V dropped 3 bases and J dropped 2; count of bases not matched to a gene: 5. Germline assignment: CDR1 KGHSH and CDR2 LQKENI. The CDR3 sequence is CASSPGQGGPYNEQFF. CDR3 sequence (DNA): TGTGCCAGCTCACCGGGACAGGGAGGGCCCTACAATGAGCAGTTCTTC.

This clone was seen a few times. The chain recombines TRBV19 with TRBJ2-7, with a weak D call TRBD1 (5 bases). This CDR3 region has 13 residues. The V and J ends lost 7 bases and 3 bases respectively, with 13 bases between them. Germline V gives CDR1 LNHDA, CDR2 SQIVND (reference sequence). CDR3 amino acids: CASNKGFGYEQYF. DNA of the CDR3: TGTGCCAGTAACAAGGGGTTCGGCTACGAGCAGTACTTC.

The V call is TRBV10-2, the J call TRBJ1-3; D remains unclear. Germline V gene lookup returns CDR1 WSHSY and CDR2 SAAADI. CDR3 size: 15 residues. V lost 8 bases and J lost 0, with 14 bases in between. CDR3 loop: CASQISAGSGNTIYF. CDR3 nucleotide sequence: TGCGCCAGCCAGATCTCGGCAGGCTCTGGAAACACCATATATTTT.

The rearrangement links TRBV7-2 to TRBJ1-6; D is unresolved. There are 16 residues in the CDR3. Per germline, CDR1 SGHTA and CDR2 FQGNSA. The V gene lost 1 base and the J gene lost 1 base, with 8 bases spanning the gap. The CDR3 sequence is CASSLGRASYNSPLHF. CDR3 sequence (DNA): TGTGCCAGCAGCTTAGGAAGGGCGTCCTATAATTCACCCCTCCACTTT.

This clone was detected only once. This chain links TRBV4-3 with TRBJ1-4; D call uncertain. Trimming left V 3 bases short and J 2 bases short, with 10 bases between. The length of the CDR3 is 15 residues. Germline CDR1 LGHNA, CDR2 YSLEER. Here the CDR3 reads CASSHGRDTNEKLFF. The DNA for the CDR3 is TGCGCCAGCAGCCACGGGAGGGATACTAATGAAAAACTGTTTTTT.

This clone was detected a few times. J is TRBJ1-6 and V is TRBV28; 8 bases line up with TRBD1. V lost 3 bases, J lost 9 bases, and 7 bases stayed unmatched. Germline CDR1 is MDHEN and CDR2 is SYDVKM. This CDR3 region has 15 residues. The CDR3 bases are TGTGCCAGCAGTTTTCTAGACAGGGGTACTTCACCCCTCCACTTT. The encoded protein is CASSFLDRGTSPLHF.

The chain joins TRBV19 to TRBJ2-3; 7 positions agree with TRBD2. J was trimmed by 1 base and V by 2 bases; bases with no gene match: 6. This CDR3 has 16 amino acids. Per the germline V gene, CDR1 is LNHDA and CDR2 is SQIVND (reference sequence). The CDR3 sequence is CASSISSGARTDTQYF. The CDR3 DNA is TGTGCCAGTAGTATATCAAGCGGGGCCCGCACAGATACGCAGTATTTT.

The V gene is TRBV6-6, the J gene TRBJ1-4; D call uncertain. Looked up from germline, CDR1 is MNHNY and CDR2 is SVGAGI (reference sequence). The germline V and J ends were trimmed by 2 bases and 6 bases, with 13 bases remaining between them. The CDR3 runs 15 residues. CDR3 sequence reads: CASSYRPQPDEKLFF. Written as DNA, the CDR3 is TGTGCCAGCAGTTACAGACCTCAACCGGATGAAAAACTGTTTTTT.

The table lists this clone with a count of one. The chain uses TRBV27 and TRBJ2-7; 12 nucleotides align to TRBD2. J was trimmed by 0 bases and V by 4 bases; bases with no gene match: 1. This CDR3 has 15 residues. CDR1 and CDR2 from the germline V gene are MNHEY and SMNVEV (reference sequence). The CDR3 protein is CASSWTSGTSYEQYF. The DNA of the CDR3 is TGTGCCAGCAGTTGGACTAGCGGGACCTCCTACGAGCAGTACTTC.

V is TRBV4-1 and J is TRBJ1-2; TRBD1 agrees at 9 bases. Germline-derived CDR1 and CDR2 are MGHRA and YSYEKL. J lost 4 bases, V lost 3 bases, and 12 bases had no gene match. This CDR3 comprises 17 residues. CDR3 residues: CASSHPQGGQGGYGYTF. DNA of the CDR3: TGCGCCAGCAGCCACCCCCAGGGGGGACAGGGAGGCTATGGCTACACCTTC.